This T cell receptor (beta chain) derives from a study of blood T cell repertoires in COVID-19. Study summary: Samples representing acute and convalescent COVID-19 were sourced from the United States, Italy and Spain. Sources were T cells, B-cell-depleted T cells, or PBMCs; the material itself was cDNA or gDNA.

The germline V and J ends were trimmed by 7 bases and 0 bases, with 10 bases remaining between them. CDR3 size: 14 residues. Germline V CDR1 and CDR2: LGHDT, YNNKEL (reference sequence). In the study's own analysis: Using reference gene primer amplification, nucleated cell counts were estimated. Repertoires were generated with immunoSEQ multiplex PCR, while TCRdb's copy carries only in-frame clones and drops some. That table furnishes V, J and clone size, whereas the DNA furnished D and trimming. The sample has some 260,000 clones; 70% to 75% are singletons. What was sequenced was peripheral blood. V gene TRBV3-1 (or the pseudogene TRBV3-2) combines with J gene TRBJ1-3; TRBD1 is a possible D gene (5 bases). The TCR sequence derives from a woman older than 75 with acute or convalescent COVID-19. The CDR3 spells CASINRSSGNTIYF. The CDR3 bases are TGTGCCAGCATCAACAGGAGCTCTGGAAACACCATATATTTT.